The clone carrying this T cell receptor (beta chain) was detected ten times or more. The sample originates from a study of neurological immune-mediated disorders. The CDR3 extends over 16 amino acids. V was clipped by 2 bases and J by 0 bases, with 14 bases between them. TCRdb analysed the 5' RACE reads with MiXCR anew, one entry per CDR3 protein. The sample lists tens of thousands of distinct CDR3 sequences; approximately 1.5% were seen once. This receptor was identified in a woman under 40 with multiple sclerosis. This chain joins TRBV12-3 or TRBV12-4 and TRBJ2-7; no firm D call. Sequenced material: PBMCs. The DNA for the CDR3 is TGTGCCAGCAGTTTACGGCGCAGTAAATTCTCCTACGAGCAGTACTTC. Translation gives CASSLRRSKFSYEQYF.